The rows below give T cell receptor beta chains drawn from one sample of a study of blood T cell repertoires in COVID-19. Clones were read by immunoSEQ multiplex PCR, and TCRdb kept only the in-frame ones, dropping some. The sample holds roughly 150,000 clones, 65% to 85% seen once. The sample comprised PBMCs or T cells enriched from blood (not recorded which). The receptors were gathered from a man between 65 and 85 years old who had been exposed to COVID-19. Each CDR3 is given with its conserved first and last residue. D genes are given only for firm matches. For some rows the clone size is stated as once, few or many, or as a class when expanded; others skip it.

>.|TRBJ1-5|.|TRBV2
TGTGCCAGCAGGACAAACGGACTGATCAATCAGCCCCAGCATTTT
CASRTNGLINQPQHF
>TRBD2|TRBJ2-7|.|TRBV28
TGTGCCAGCAGCCCGCGACTAGCGGGAGAGACCTACGAGCAGTACTTC
CASSPRLAGETYEQYF
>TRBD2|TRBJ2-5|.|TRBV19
TGTGCCACGGGAGGCGAGTACCAAGAGACCCAGTACTTC
CATGGEYQETQYF
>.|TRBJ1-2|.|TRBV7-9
TGTGCCAGCAGCCTTATCCGGGACTCGCCCCGTGGTGGCTACACCTTC
CASSLIRDSPRGGYTF
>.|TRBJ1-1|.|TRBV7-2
TGTGCCAGCAGCTTAGCGGCCAACACTGAAGCTTTCTTT
CASSLAANTEAFF
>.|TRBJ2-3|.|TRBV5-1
TGCGCCAGCAGCCGGGAAGGGAGCACAGATACGCAGTATTTT
CASSREGSTDTQYF
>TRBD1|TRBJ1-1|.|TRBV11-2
TGTGCCAGCAGCGACCGGGACAGGGGGCGTAGAACTGAAGCTTTCTTT
CASSDRDRGRRTEAFF
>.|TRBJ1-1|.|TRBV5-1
TGCGCCAGCAGCTTGGGTGCAGACATGAACACTGAAGCTTTCTTT
CASSLGADMNTEAFF
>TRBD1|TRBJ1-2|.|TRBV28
TGTGCCAGCAGACGACAGGGGGGGGACTATGGCTACACCTTC
CASRRQGGDYGYTF
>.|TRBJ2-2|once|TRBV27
TGTGCCAGCAGTTTAGGAGCGAGCGCCGGGGAGCTGTTTTTT
CASSLGASAGELFF
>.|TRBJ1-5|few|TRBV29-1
TGCAGCGTTGCACTAGACAACCCCAATCAGCCCCAGCATTTT
CSVALDNPNQPQHF
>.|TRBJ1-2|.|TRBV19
TGTGCCAGTAGAAGTGGGGGCAGGTTGAAGTCCTATGGCTACACCTTC
CASRSGGRLKSYGYTF
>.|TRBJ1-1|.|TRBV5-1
TGCGCCAGCAGCGTTACGGGACTCTCGAACACTGAAGCTTTCTTT
CASSVTGLSNTEAFF
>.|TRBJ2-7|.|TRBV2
TGTGCCAGCAGTGGCGGGGTCTACGAGCAGTACTTC
CASSGGVYEQYF
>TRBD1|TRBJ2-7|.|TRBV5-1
TGCGCCAGCACTCGGACAGGGGGTATCAACGAGCAGTACTTC
CASTRTGGINEQYF
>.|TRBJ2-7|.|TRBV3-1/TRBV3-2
TGTGCCAGCAGCAGACTTGGTGCCCCCTACGAGCAGTACTTC
CASSRLGAPYEQYF
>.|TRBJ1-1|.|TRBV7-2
TGTGCCAGCAGCTTAGCCCGGGGAGTCGGGGCTGAAGCTTTCTTT
CASSLARGVGAEAFF
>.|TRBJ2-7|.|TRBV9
TGTGCCAGCAGCCTCGGTGAGGACACAACCTACGAGCAGTACTTC
CASSLGEDTTYEQYF
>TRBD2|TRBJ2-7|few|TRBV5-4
TGTGCCAGCAGTTCTAGGGAGGGCTTCTACGAGCAGTACTTC
CASSSREGFYEQYF
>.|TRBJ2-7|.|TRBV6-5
TGTGCCAGCAGTAGATCCTCTAAGCCCCCCTACGAGCAGTACTTC
CASSRSSKPPYEQYF